These 2 T cell receptor beta chains originate from one sample sequenced in a study of blood T cells in healthy people across ages. Primed by a sample-barcoded 5' primer and a J-beta primer mix, a second PCR proceeded for about 6 to 11 cycles. TCRdb ran MiXCR on the 5' RACE reads and lists one entry per CDR3 protein. This table has roughly 700,000 distinct CDR3 sequences, approximately 49% appearing once. The sample was blood. These TCRs come from an older woman in good health.

Many counts were recorded for this clonotype. The rearrangement links TRBV11-3 to TRBJ2-1, with 13 bases fitting TRBD2. J was trimmed by 7 bases and V by 1 base; bases with no gene match: 1. The CDR3 contains 15 residues. CDR1 is SGHNT, CDR2 YENEEA, per germline. The CDR3 DNA reads as TGTGCCAGCAGCTTAGGGACTAGCGGGAGTAATGAGCAGTTCTTC. It yields the protein CASSLGTSGSNEQFF. The full variable domain, in which reference TRBV11-3 and TRBJ2-1 provide the parts outside the CDR3, is EAGVVQSPRYKIIEKKQPVAFWCNPISGHNTLYWYLQNLGQGPELLIRYENEEAVDDSQLPKDRFSAERLKGVDSTLKIQPAELGDSAVYLCASSLGTSGSNEQFFGPGTRLTVL.

This clonotype was seen only a few times. The V and J genes are TRBV20-1 and TRBJ1-2; D is uncertain. Germline V gene sequence: CDR1 DFQATT, CDR2 SNEGSKA (reference sequence). The CDR3 is 14 residues long. V was trimmed by 2 bases and J by 3 bases, leaving 13 bases between them. This CDR3 reads CSARTQESDYGYTF. As DNA, the CDR3 is TGCAGTGCTAGAACGCAGGAATCGGACTATGGCTACACCTTC.